The source of this T cell receptor (beta chain) is a study of T cells in localized non-small cell lung cancer. The length of the CDR3 is 16 residues. The germline CDR1 and CDR2 sequences are LNHDA and SQIVND (reference sequence). V was clipped by 1 base and J by 7 bases, with 17 bases between them. Method: immunoSEQ multiplex PCR; TCRdb's copy keeps in-frame clones and lacks some. The sample contains fewer than 8,000 clones, approximately 93% of which appear only once. This chain links TRBV19 with TRBJ1-5; a weak D match, TRBD1 (6 bases). The clonotype comes from a woman aged 35 to 70 with stage I lung adenocarcinoma. The specimen was peripheral blood, collected before any cancer treatment. CDR3 sequence reads: CASSIAHSGAYQPQHF. The CDR3 nucleotides read TGTGCCAGTAGTATAGCGCATTCAGGGGCCTACCAGCCCCAGCATTTT.